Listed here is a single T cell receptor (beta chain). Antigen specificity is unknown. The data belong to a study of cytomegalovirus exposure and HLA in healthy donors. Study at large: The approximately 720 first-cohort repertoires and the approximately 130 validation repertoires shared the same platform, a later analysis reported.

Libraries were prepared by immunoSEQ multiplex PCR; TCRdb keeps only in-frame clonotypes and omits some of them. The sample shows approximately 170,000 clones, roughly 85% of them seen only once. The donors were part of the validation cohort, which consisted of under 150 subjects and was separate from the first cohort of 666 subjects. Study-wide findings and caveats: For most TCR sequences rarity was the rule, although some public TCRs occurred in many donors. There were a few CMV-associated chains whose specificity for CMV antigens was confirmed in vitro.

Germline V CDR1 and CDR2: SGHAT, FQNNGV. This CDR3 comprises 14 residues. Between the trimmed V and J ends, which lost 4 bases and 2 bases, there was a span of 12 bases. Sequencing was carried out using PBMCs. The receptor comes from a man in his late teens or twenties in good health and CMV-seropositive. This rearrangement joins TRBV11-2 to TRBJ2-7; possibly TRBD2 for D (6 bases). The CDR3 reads CASSSGTGPYEQYF. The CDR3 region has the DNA TGTGCCAGCAGCTCCGGGACTGGGCCCTACGAGCAGTACTTC. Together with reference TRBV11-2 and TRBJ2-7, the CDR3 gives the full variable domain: EAGVAQSPRYKIIEKRQSVAFWCNPISGHATLYWYQQILGQGPKLLIQFQNNGVVDDSQLPKDRFSAERLKGVDSTLKIQPAKLEDSAVYLCASSSGTGPYEQYFGPGTRLTVT.